A single sample gave rise to the 10 T cell receptor beta chains below, sequenced in a study of blood T cell repertoires in COVID-19. The repertoire was sequenced with immunoSEQ multiplex PCR; TCRdb's copy has only in-frame clones and lacks some. The data contain hundreds of thousands of clones, approximately 85% of them seen just once; the ten biggest clones take up 0.98%. The source material was peripheral blood. The receptors were gathered from a man aged 35-49 years with acute or convalescent COVID-19.

This chain joins TRBV5-1 and TRBJ2-2, with 7 nucleotides matching TRBD2. CDR1 SGHRS and CDR2 YFSETQ come from the germline V gene. The CDR3 loop spans 15 amino acids. With V trimmed by 4 bases and J by 0 bases, 3 bases remained unmatched. In nucleotides, the CDR3 is TGCGCCAGCAGCCCCGGGGGGACGAACACCGGGGAGCTGTTTTTT. Translating gives CASSPGGTNTGELFF.

The chain carries TRBV18 and TRBJ2-5; D remains unclear. Germline lookup yields CDR1 KGHSH and CDR2 LQKENI. The CDR3 consists of 14 residues. V dropped 8 bases and J dropped 2 bases, with 15 bases sitting between them. CDR3 sequence: CASRSWQDQETQYF. The CDR3 coding sequence is TGTGCCAGCCGTTCCTGGCAGGATCAAGAGACCCAGTACTTC.

The V call is TRBV11-2, the J call TRBJ1-2, with D maybe TRBD1 (5 bases). This CDR3 has 16 amino acids. Looked up from germline, CDR1 is SGHAT and CDR2 is FQNNGV. V lost 4 bases, J lost 4 bases, and 19 bases lay in between. Here the CDR3 reads CASSSIKGREIYGYTF. CDR3 coding DNA: TGTGCCAGCAGCTCCATTAAGGGCAGGGAAATCTATGGCTACACCTTC.

The gene calls are TRBV20-1 and TRBJ1-6; 8 bases line up with TRBD1. Trimming cost V 6 bases and J 3 bases; bases outside gene matches: 10. This CDR3 is built from 16 residues. Germline values: CDR1 DFQATT, CDR2 SNEGSKA (reference sequence). The CDR3 region is CSASSGTGYYNSPLHF. The CDR3 DNA reads TGCAGTGCCAGTTCGGGGACAGGATACTATAATTCACCCCTCCACTTT.

The chain combines TRBV11-1 with TRBJ1-1, with D hard to call. V was trimmed by 5 bases and J by 1 base, leaving 11 bases between them. The length of the CDR3 is 14 residues. CDR1 is SGHAT, CDR2 FQDESV, per germline (reference sequence). The CDR3 here is CASSITKSNTEAFF. The CDR3, as DNA: TGTGCCAGCAGCATTACAAAGTCGAACACTGAAGCTTTCTTT. Full variable domain (remainder filled in from reference TRBV11-1 and TRBJ1-1): EAEVAQSPRYKITEKSQAVAFWCDPISGHATLYWYRQILGQGPELLVQFQDESVVDDSQLPKDRFSAERLKGVDSTLKIQPAELGDSAMYLCASSITKSNTEAFFGQGTRLTVV.

The CDR3 here is CATQQGVAPYEQYF. The CDR3 DNA follows: TGTGCGACCCAACAGGGGGTAGCTCCCTACGAGCAGTACTTC. The rearrangement joins TRBV3-1 (or the pseudogene TRBV3-2) to TRBJ2-7; 8 positions agree with TRBD1. The germline V gene encodes CDR1 LGHDT and CDR2 YNNKEL (reference sequence). CDR3 length: 14 residues.

The V call is TRBV5-1, the J call TRBJ1-5; 10 bases line up with TRBD1. Trimming at V came to 4 bases and at J to 0 bases, leaving 10 bases not matched to a gene. The germline gives CDR1 SGHRS, CDR2 YFSETQ. The CDR3 is made up of 18 amino acids. The CDR3 here is CASSPGTGASGSNQPQHF. In DNA form, the CDR3 reads TGCGCCAGCAGCCCCGGGACAGGGGCGTCAGGTAGCAATCAGCCCCAGCATTTT.

The V gene is TRBV19, the J gene TRBJ2-7, with D possibly TRBD2 on 6 matching bases. Germline assignment: CDR1 LNHDA and CDR2 SQIVND (reference sequence). This CDR3 has 16 amino acids. V lost 6 bases to trimming and J lost 0 bases, with 18 bases between them. CDR3 DNA sequence: TGTGCCAGTAGCCTCAGCGGGTGGGGGATCTCCTACGAGCAGTACTTC. This sequence encodes CASSLSGWGISYEQYF.

This clone appeared a few times. The chain employs TRBV28 and TRBJ1-5; 7 nucleotides match TRBD1. V lost 6 bases to trimming and J lost 1 base; unmatched junction nucleotides: 6. Germline-derived CDR1 and CDR2 are MDHEN and SYDVKM. This CDR3 spans 15 amino acids. The CDR3 region has the DNA TGTGCCAGCAGGCTACCGACAGGGAGCAATCAGCCCCAGCATTTT. This gives the protein CASRLPTGSNQPQHF.

The V gene is TRBV30, the J gene TRBJ1-2, with 8 bases fitting TRBD1. Trimming took 0 bases from V and 8 from J; bases not matched to a gene: 11. The CDR3 spans 15 residues. Germline-derived CDR1 and CDR2 are GTSNPN and SVGIG (reference sequence). Written as DNA, the CDR3 is TGTGCCTGGAGTGTATCCCGGACAGGGTCAAGGGGCTACACCTTC. Its translation: CAWSVSRTGSRGYTF.